This T cell receptor (beta chain) was captured by sequencing in a study of graft-versus-host responses after intestinal transplantation. Study summary: Transplant recipients had multivisceral, liver-intestinal, or isolated intestinal grafts. Study results and caveats: Recipient-marrow GvH clones were detected, some having first appeared in ileum or blood. High graft-versus-host to host-versus-graft clonal ratios were found in allografts of patients who had graft-donor T cell macrochimerism.

Data came from immunoSEQ multiplex PCR; TCRdb stores just in-frame clones and leaves some out. Among 86,000 or so clones, under 95% were seen once, and the ten largest hold 5% to 6.5%. The CDR3 is 14 amino acids. The V gene's germline CDR1 is SGHTA and CDR2 FQGNSA. The V end was cut by 6 bases, the J end by 2 bases, with 10 bases between. For this clone: As yet, its antigen is unknown.

The input for sequencing was unstimulated CD8+ T cells sorted from spleen or lymph node cells, taken before intestinal transplant. The receptor was derived from a human donor who received an intestinal transplant. The chain links TRBV7-2 to TRBJ2-2, with D unresolved. CDR3 coding DNA: TGTGCCAGCAGATCGGACCAAAACACCGGGGAGCTGTTTTTT. It specifies CASRSDQNTGELFF.